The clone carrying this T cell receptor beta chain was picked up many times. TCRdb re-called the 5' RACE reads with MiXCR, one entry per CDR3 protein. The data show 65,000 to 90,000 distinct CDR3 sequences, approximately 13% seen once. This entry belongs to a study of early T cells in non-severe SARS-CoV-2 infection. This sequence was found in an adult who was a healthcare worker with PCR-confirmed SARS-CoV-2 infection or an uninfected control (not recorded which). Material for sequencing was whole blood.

CDR3: CASSALAGRSTDTQYF. For the CDR3, the DNA is TGCGCCAGCAGTGCATTAGCGGGACGAAGCACAGATACGCAGTATTTT. The chain joins TRBV10-1 to TRBJ2-3; 8 nucleotides line up with TRBD2. CDR3 size: 16 residues. The germline V gene encodes CDR1 WNHNN and CDR2 SYGVQD (reference sequence). V lost 4 bases and J lost 0; bases outside the gene matches: 6.